The sample holds many counts of the clone carrying this T cell receptor (beta chain). Its antigen is undetermined. UMIs and sample barcodes were carried by the TCR alpha and TCR beta cDNA libraries that 5'RACE produced using constant-segment primers. MiXCR, applied by TCRdb to the 5' RACE reads, yields one record per CDR3 protein. The sample includes 57,000 or so distinct CDR3 sequences, 9% to 9.5% of them seen just once. The sample comes from a study of T-cell memory formation after mild COVID-19. Whole-study context: TCR clusters were mostly donor specific.

Whole-study results and caveats: Whereas later expanders leaned CD4+, clones contracting day 15 to 85 showed a balanced CD4/CD8 makeup.

The CDR3 is made up of 14 amino acids. Trimming shortened V by 3 bases and J by 6 bases, and 13 bases separated the two germline ends. The sequence was collected from a man between 18 and 29 years old who had mild COVID-19 (a few samples of this study predate the infection). Cell type and time point are not known. The sequenced sample consisted of PBMCs or a T cell subset sorted from them (not recorded which). J is TRBJ2-3 and V is TRBV12-3 or TRBV12-4; D may be TRBD1 or TRBD2 (5 bases each). Written as DNA, the CDR3 is TGTGCCAGCAGTTTTGTGACCGAGGGGGATACGCAGTATTTT. Translating it yields CASSFVTEGDTQYF.